This T cell receptor beta chain was obtained from a study of blood T cell repertoires in COVID-19. Study context: Researchers got acute and convalescent COVID-19 samples from the United States, Italy and Spain. PBMCs, B-cell-depleted T cells, or T cells provided the cDNA or gDNA that made up the material.

CDR3 length: 10 residues. The germline V and J ends were trimmed by 10 bases and 6 bases, with 6 bases remaining between them. Germline V gene lookup returns CDR1 LNHDA and CDR2 SQIVND (reference sequence). Per the original methods: Amplification of reference gene primers was used by the study to estimate nucleated cell counts. Sequenced by immunoSEQ multiplex PCR; TCRdb stores in-frame clones only, minus some. From that table come the V and J calls and clone size; the DNA was used to work out D and trimming. The sample holds approximately 250,000 clones; roughly 85% are singletons and the top ten take 2% to 2.5%.

The V and J genes are TRBV19 and TRBJ2-2; D is unresolved. The sequence came from a young man who had recovered from COVID-19. Sequencing was done on a sample of peripheral blood. As DNA, the CDR3 is TGTGCCACCGGTCCCGGGGAGCTGTTTTTT. Its protein product is CATGPGELFF.